This T cell receptor (beta chain) emerged from a study of sequential checkpoint blockade in melanoma. This table comes from immunoSEQ multiplex PCR, and its TCRdb copy is limited to in-frame clones, with some not included. The sample shows over 5,000 clones, about 27% of them seen only once. As to treatment: randomized to nivolumab then ipilimumab (arm A) or the reverse (arm B). This CDR3 spans 16 amino acids. Trimming took 2 bases from V and 0 from J; bases not matched to a gene: 5. The germline CDR1 and CDR2 sequences are KGHSH and LQKENI. The chain couples TRBV18 to TRBJ2-3, with TRBD2 matching over 7 bases. The receptor's source is a human donor with melanoma. The sequencing used tumor tissue (inferred from file names), collected from a patient given nivolumab and ipilimumab in sequence. CDR3 protein: CASSPRLADSTDTQYF. CDR3 nucleotide sequence: TGTGCCAGCTCACCAAGGCTAGCGGATAGCACAGATACGCAGTATTTT.